A selection of T cell receptor beta chains follows, all from one sample in a study of blood T cell repertoires in COVID-19. Assay: immunoSEQ multiplex PCR; the TCRdb copy retains only in-frame clones and omits some. The table shows about 170,000 clones, with about 85% occurring only once. Sequencing input: peripheral blood. These receptor sequences come from a woman aged 80 or over with COVID-19, enrolled during active disease. Both conserved end residues are part of each CDR3. A D gene is named only where the DNA matches it firmly. Not every row has a clone size; where given, it reads once, few, many or a size class.

D: NA
J: TRBJ2-7
size: NA
V: TRBV11-2
CDR3: CASSLSSSRGSYEQYF
DNA: TGTGCCAGCAGCTTATCGAGTTCTCGGGGCTCCTACGAGCAGTACTTC

D: TRBD1
J: TRBJ1-1
size: NA
V: TRBV5-1
CDR3: CASSLGGQGNTEAFF
DNA: TGCGCCAGCAGCTTGGGAGGACAGGGGAACACTGAAGCTTTCTTT

D: NA
J: TRBJ2-3
size: NA
V: TRBV5-1
CDR3: CASKKGTATDTQYF
DNA: TGCGCCAGCAAAAAGGGGACTGCCACAGATACGCAGTATTTT

D: TRBD1
J: TRBJ1-5
size: once
V: TRBV3-1/TRBV3-2
CDR3: CASSDRASNQPQHF
DNA: TGTGCCAGCAGCGACAGGGCCAGCAATCAGCCCCAGCATTTT

D: NA
J: TRBJ1-2
size: NA
V: TRBV5-1
CDR3: CASSFLSGSGAPSDYGYTF
DNA: TGCGCCAGCAGCTTTTTGTCTGGGTCAGGGGCTCCAAGTGACTATGGCTACACCTTC

D: NA
J: TRBJ1-5
size: NA
V: TRBV3-1/TRBV3-2
CDR3: CASSQGGGVQGQPQHF
DNA: TGTGCCAGCAGCCAAGGCGGAGGGGTTCAAGGTCAGCCCCAGCATTTT

D: NA
J: TRBJ1-1
size: NA
V: TRBV18
CDR3: CASSPSEGWNTEAFF
DNA: TGTGCCAGCTCACCTTCTGAGGGTTGGAACACTGAAGCTTTCTTT

D: TRBD1
J: TRBJ1-2
size: once
V: TRBV19
CDR3: CASSPGGSDGYTF
DNA: TGTGCCAGTAGCCCAGGGGGTTCGGACGGCTACACCTTC

D: TRBD1
J: TRBJ1-1
size: NA
V: TRBV3-1/TRBV3-2
CDR3: CASSQSSGTGLAFF
DNA: TGTGCCAGCAGTCAGTCATCCGGGACAGGGTTAGCTTTCTTT

D: TRBD1
J: TRBJ1-1
size: NA
V: TRBV19
CDR3: CASRTGMNTEAFF
DNA: TGTGCCAGTAGGACAGGGATGAACACTGAAGCTTTCTTT

D: TRBD1
J: TRBJ1-1
size: NA
V: TRBV5-4
CDR3: CASSPDRGRSTEAFF
DNA: TGTGCCAGCAGTCCCGACAGGGGAAGGTCCACTGAAGCTTTCTTT

D: TRBD2
J: TRBJ2-7
size: NA
V: TRBV6-5
CDR3: CASSSPGLAVHEQYF
DNA: TGTGCCAGCAGCTCACCTGGACTAGCGGTGCACGAGCAGTACTTC